This is a list of T cell receptor beta chains from one sample in a study of blood T cells in healthy people across ages. One entry per CDR3 protein results from TCRdb running MiXCR on the 5' RACE reads. The sample includes hundreds of thousands of distinct CDR3 sequences, about 21% of them seen just once. Sequenced input: blood. The origin of the receptors is a man between 65 and 85 years old in good health. The CDR3 runs from the conserved cysteine through the conserved F or W. The D gene is left open where the match is weak. Some rows have no size entry. The others give once, few or many, or a class for an expanded clone.

abundance	v_gene	d_gene	j_gene	CDR3aa	CDR3nt
many	TRBV7-9	-	TRBJ1-4	CASSLLSRVITNEKLFF	TGTGCCAGCAGCTTATTATCCAGGGTGATTACTAATGAAAAACTGTTTTTT
few	TRBV7-4	TRBD2	TRBJ2-1	CASSSLLAPSSYNEQFF	TGTGCCAGCAGCTCCTTACTAGCGCCTAGCTCCTACAATGAGCAGTTCTTC
few	TRBV20-1	TRBD1	TRBJ2-2	CSATGQTETGELFF	TGCAGTGCTACGGGACAGACGGAAACCGGGGAGCTGTTTTTT
-	TRBV28	-	TRBJ2-7	CASSFLPSGANYEQYF	TGTGCCAGCAGTTTCCTCCCTTCGGGAGCGAACTACGAGCAGTACTTC
few	TRBV20-1	TRBD2	TRBJ2-1	CSARLAAYNEQFF	TGCAGTGCTAGACTAGCGGCCTACAATGAGCAGTTCTTC
-	TRBV27	TRBD1	TRBJ1-1	CASSPGDRAEAFF	TGTGCCAGCAGTCCTGGGGACAGGGCTGAAGCTTTCTTT
-	TRBV20-1	-	TRBJ2-5	CSATQGQLQETQYF	TGCAGTGCCACCCAAGGACAACTACAAGAGACCCAGTACTTC
-	TRBV2	TRBD1	TRBJ2-5	CASRVTGVPQETQYF	TGTGCCAGCAGAGTTACAGGGGTCCCCCAAGAGACCCAGTACTTC
few	TRBV6-1	-	TRBJ2-3	CASSQRGVADTDTQYF	TGTGCCAGCAGTCAAAGAGGAGTAGCGGACACAGATACGCAGTATTTT
-	TRBV3-1	-	TRBJ2-7	CASSQYRSYEQYF	TGTGCCAGCAGCCAATACAGGTCTTACGAGCAGTACTTC
few	TRBV5-1	TRBD1	TRBJ2-7	CASSTGTGVTEQYF	TGCGCCAGCAGCACCGGGACAGGGGTAACCGAGCAGTACTTC
-	TRBV20-1	TRBD2	TRBJ2-4	CSAGSGLAGSLAKNIQYF	TGCAGTGCTGGATCAGGACTAGCGGGGTCACTAGCCAAAAACATTCAGTACTTC
few	TRBV11-2	-	TRBJ2-2	CASSLVRGSNTGELFF	TGTGCCAGCAGCTTAGTCAGAGGGTCGAACACCGGGGAGCTGTTTTTT
-	TRBV29-1	-	TRBJ2-7	CSVDGAPSYEQYF	TGCAGCGTTGACGGCGCCCCCTCCTACGAGCAGTACTTC
few	TRBV6-5	TRBD1	TRBJ2-5	CASSYSWTGETQYF	TGTGCCAGCAGTTACTCTTGGACAGGGGAGACCCAGTACTTC
few	TRBV11-2	-	TRBJ2-4	CASSLGHTARNIQYF	TGTGCCAGCAGCTTAGGACATACAGCCAGAAACATTCAGTACTTC
-	TRBV29-1	TRBD2	TRBJ2-3	CSVELLAATDTQYF	TGCAGCGTTGAGTTGCTAGCGGCGACAGATACGCAGTATTTT
-	TRBV12-3/TRBV12-4	TRBD2	TRBJ2-1	CASSKRVLAGPEFF	TGTGCCAGCAGCAAAAGGGTACTAGCGGGACCGGAGTTCTTC
-	TRBV9	TRBD2	TRBJ2-1	CASSVRGGTSEYNEQFF	TGTGCCAGCAGCGTCAGGGGTGGGACTAGCGAATACAATGAGCAGTTCTTC
-	TRBV7-2	-	TRBJ2-5	CASSGSGTDEMEQYF	TGTGCCAGCAGCGGATCCGGGACTGATGAAATGGAGCAGTACTTC
-	TRBV20-1	-	TRBJ2-2	CSARHLGAGAGELFF	TGCAGTGCTAGACACCTCGGGGCAGGGGCCGGGGAGCTGTTTTTT
-	TRBV5-1	-	TRBJ1-2	CASSLKRDYGYTF	TGCGCCAGCAGCTTGAAAAGGGACTATGGCTACACCTTC
few	TRBV20-1	TRBD2	TRBJ2-2	CSAGLAGVGTGELFF	TGCAGTGCTGGGTTAGCGGGAGTGGGCACCGGGGAGCTGTTTTTT
-	TRBV5-1	-	TRBJ1-4	CASSQRTENEKLFF	TGCGCCAGCAGCCAGCGGACGGAAAATGAAAAACTGTTTTTT
-	TRBV3-1	-	TRBJ1-1	CATGETGRFAAFF	TGTGCCACCGGGGAGACAGGTCGATTCGCAGCTTTCTTT
few	TRBV6-5	-	TRBJ2-4	CASSQGLELNIQYF	TGTGCCAGCAGTCAGGGACTTGAGCTAAACATTCAGTACTTC
few	TRBV29-1	-	TRBJ1-1	CSVRLPSRDAFF	TGCAGCGTTCGTCTTCCCTCCCGTGACGCTTTCTTT
-	TRBV20-1	-	TRBJ1-1	CSARQRTEAFF	TGCAGTGCAAGGCAGAGGACTGAAGCTTTCTTT
-	TRBV20-1	TRBD2	TRBJ2-1	CSARDGSGSVLYNEQFF	TGCAGTGCTAGAGATGGTAGCGGGAGCGTTCTCTACAATGAGCAGTTCTTC
-	TRBV7-3	-	TRBJ2-7	CASSPRSGPPYEQYF	TGTGCCAGCAGCCCAAGATCGGGACCCCCCTACGAGCAGTACTTC
once	TRBV13	TRBD1	TRBJ2-2	CASSFRDRGTTGELFF	TGTGCCAGCAGCTTCAGAGACAGGGGGACCACCGGGGAACTGTTTTTT
-	TRBV13	-	TRBJ1-3	CASSFGRANTIYF	TGTGCCAGCAGCTTCGGACGGGCCAACACCATATATTTT